The rows below give T cell receptor beta chains drawn from one sample of a study of T cell changes during pregnancy in multiple sclerosis. Libraries were prepared by immunoSEQ multiplex PCR; TCRdb keeps only in-frame clonotypes and omits some of them. Counted here are roughly 110,000 clones, roughly nine tenths occurring once; the ten biggest clones make up around 1.6%. Source: peripheral blood, taken before pregnancy. The receptors stem from a female donor with multiple sclerosis, enrolled in a pregnancy study. The CDR3 runs from the conserved cysteine through the conserved F or W. A D gene is named only where the DNA matches it firmly.

cdr3_length: 15
v_call: TRBV4-1
j_call: TRBJ2-3
d_call: TRBD2
cdr3_nt: TGCGCCAGCAGACCCACGGGACTAGCGACAGATACGCAGTATTTT
cdr3_aa: CASRPTGLATDTQYF

cdr3_length: 14
v_call: TRBV7-7
j_call: TRBJ2-2
d_call: -
cdr3_nt: TGTGCCAGCAGCCAGTTCCCGAACACCGGGGAGCTGTTTTTT
cdr3_aa: CASSQFPNTGELFF

cdr3_length: 13
v_call: TRBV25-1
j_call: TRBJ2-2
d_call: TRBD2
cdr3_nt: TGTGCCAGCAGCGTAGGACTAGCCGGGGAGCTGTTTTTT
cdr3_aa: CASSVGLAGELFF

cdr3_length: 14
v_call: TRBV9
j_call: TRBJ1-6
d_call: -
cdr3_nt: TGTGCCAGCAGCGTATTTCAGTATAATTCGCCCCTCCACTTT
cdr3_aa: CASSVFQYNSPLHF

cdr3_length: 12
v_call: TRBV28
j_call: TRBJ1-1
d_call: -
cdr3_nt: TGTGCCAGTTGGACACCTAATGGGGAAGCTTTCTTT
cdr3_aa: CASWTPNGEAFF

cdr3_length: 15
v_call: TRBV6-6
j_call: TRBJ1-2
d_call: TRBD1
cdr3_nt: TGTGCCAGCAGTTACTCGGGGACAGGGGGCATTGGCTACACCTTC
cdr3_aa: CASSYSGTGGIGYTF

cdr3_length: 15
v_call: TRBV7-2
j_call: TRBJ1-4
d_call: -
cdr3_nt: TGTGCCAGCAGCTTTCGATCAGGGATAGGTGAAAAACTGTTTTTT
cdr3_aa: CASSFRSGIGEKLFF

cdr3_length: 14
v_call: TRBV9
j_call: TRBJ2-2
d_call: TRBD1
cdr3_nt: TGTGCCAGCAAGAGGGACAGCAACACCGGGGAGCTGTTTTTT
cdr3_aa: CASKRDSNTGELFF

cdr3_length: 21
v_call: TRBV7-3
j_call: TRBJ1-1
d_call: -
cdr3_nt: TGTGCCAGCAGCTTATTCTTGCCGGGACACCAAACATGGGGAGTGAACACTGAAGCTTTCTTT
cdr3_aa: CASSLFLPGHQTWGVNTEAFF

cdr3_length: 11
v_call: TRBV2
j_call: TRBJ2-7
d_call: -
cdr3_nt: TGTGCCAGCTCAGGGCTCTCCGAGCAGTACTTC
cdr3_aa: CASSGLSEQYF